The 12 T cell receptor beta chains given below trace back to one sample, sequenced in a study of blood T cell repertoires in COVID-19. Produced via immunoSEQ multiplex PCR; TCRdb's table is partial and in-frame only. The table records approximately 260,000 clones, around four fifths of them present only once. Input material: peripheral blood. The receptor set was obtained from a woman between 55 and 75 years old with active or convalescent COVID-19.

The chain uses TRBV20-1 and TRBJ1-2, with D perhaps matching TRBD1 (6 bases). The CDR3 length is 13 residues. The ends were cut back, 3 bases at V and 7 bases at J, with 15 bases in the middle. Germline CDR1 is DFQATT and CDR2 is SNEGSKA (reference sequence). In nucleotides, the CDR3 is TGCAGTGCTAGTTACAGGGTTTTGGGTGGCTACACCTTC. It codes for CSASYRVLGGYTF.

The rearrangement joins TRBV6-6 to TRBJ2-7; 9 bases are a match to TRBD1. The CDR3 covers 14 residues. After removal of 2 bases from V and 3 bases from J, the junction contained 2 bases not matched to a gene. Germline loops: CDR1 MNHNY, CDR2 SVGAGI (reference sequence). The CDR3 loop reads CASSYRDRDYEQYF. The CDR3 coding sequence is TGTGCCAGCAGTTACCGGGACAGGGACTACGAGCAGTACTTC.

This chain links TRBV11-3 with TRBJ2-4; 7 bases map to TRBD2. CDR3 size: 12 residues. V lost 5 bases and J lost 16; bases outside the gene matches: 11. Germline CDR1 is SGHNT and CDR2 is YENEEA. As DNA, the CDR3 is TGTGCCAGCAGCGGGGGGGGTCCCGCCCTATACTTC. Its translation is CASSGGGPALYF.

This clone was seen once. The CDR3 DNA is TGTGCCAGCAGTGGACAGTTATTCTATGGCTACACCTTC. Its translation: CASSGQLFYGYTF. The chain couples TRBV2 to TRBJ1-2, with D tentatively TRBD1 (5 bases). Per the germline V gene, CDR1 is SNHLY and CDR2 is FYNNEI. This CDR3 spans 13 amino acids. Between the trimmed V and J ends, which lost 4 bases and 4 bases, there was a span of 10 bases.

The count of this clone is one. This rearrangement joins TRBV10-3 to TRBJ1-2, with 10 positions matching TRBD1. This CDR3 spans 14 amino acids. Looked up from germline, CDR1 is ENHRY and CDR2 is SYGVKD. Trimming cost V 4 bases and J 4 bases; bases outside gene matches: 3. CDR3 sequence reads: CAISGQGAGYGYTF. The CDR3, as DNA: TGTGCCATCAGTGGACAGGGGGCCGGCTATGGCTACACCTTC.

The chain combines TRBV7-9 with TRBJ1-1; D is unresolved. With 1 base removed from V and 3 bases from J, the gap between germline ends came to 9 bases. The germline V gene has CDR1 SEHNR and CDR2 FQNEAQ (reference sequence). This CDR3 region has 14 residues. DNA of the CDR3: TGTGCCAGCAGCTTAGATGCGTTCGACACTGAAGCTTTCTTT. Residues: CASSLDAFDTEAFF.

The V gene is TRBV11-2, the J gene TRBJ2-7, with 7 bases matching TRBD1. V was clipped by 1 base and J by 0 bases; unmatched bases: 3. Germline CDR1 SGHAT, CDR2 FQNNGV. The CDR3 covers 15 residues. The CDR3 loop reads CASSLAGQSSYEQYF. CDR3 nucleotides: TGTGCCAGCAGCTTAGCGGGACAGAGCTCCTACGAGCAGTACTTC.

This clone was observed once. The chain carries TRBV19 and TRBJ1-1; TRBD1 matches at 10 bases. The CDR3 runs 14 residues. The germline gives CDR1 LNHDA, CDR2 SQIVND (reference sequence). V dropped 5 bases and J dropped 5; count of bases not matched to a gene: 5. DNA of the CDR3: TGTGCCAGTAGTTTCGACAGGGGGCGGACTGAAGCTTTCTTT. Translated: CASSFDRGRTEAFF.

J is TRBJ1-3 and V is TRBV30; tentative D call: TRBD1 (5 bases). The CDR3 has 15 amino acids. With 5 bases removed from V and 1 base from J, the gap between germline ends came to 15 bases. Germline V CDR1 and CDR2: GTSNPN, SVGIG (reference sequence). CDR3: CAWGTGHGSGNTIYF. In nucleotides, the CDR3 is TGTGCCTGGGGAACAGGTCATGGATCTGGAAACACCATATATTTT. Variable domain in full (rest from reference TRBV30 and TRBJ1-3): SQTIHQWPATLVQPVGSPLSLECTVEGTSNPNLYWYRQAAGRGLQLLFYSVGIGQISSEVPQNLSASRPQDRQFILSSKKLLLSDSGFYLCAWGTGHGSGNTIYFGEGSWLTVV.

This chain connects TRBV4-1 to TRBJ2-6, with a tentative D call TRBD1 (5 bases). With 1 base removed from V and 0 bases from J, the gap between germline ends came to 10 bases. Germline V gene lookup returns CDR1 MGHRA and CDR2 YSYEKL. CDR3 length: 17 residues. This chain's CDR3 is CASSQGRQHSGANVLTF. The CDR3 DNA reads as TGCGCCAGCAGCCAAGGGAGACAGCACTCTGGGGCCAACGTCCTGACTTTC.

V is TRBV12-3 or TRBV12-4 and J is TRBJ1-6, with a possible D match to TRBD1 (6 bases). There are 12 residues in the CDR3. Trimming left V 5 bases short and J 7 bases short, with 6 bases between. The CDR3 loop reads CASSRGNSPLHF. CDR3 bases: TGTGCCAGCAGTAGGGGGAATTCACCCCTCCACTTT.

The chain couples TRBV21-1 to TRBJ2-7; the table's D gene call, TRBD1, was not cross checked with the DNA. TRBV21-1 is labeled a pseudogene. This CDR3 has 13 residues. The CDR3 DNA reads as TGTGCCAGCAGCATTGACAGGACCTACGAGCAGTACTTC. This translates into CASSIDRTYEQYF.